The text below deals with one TCR beta chain. The antigen it recognizes is unknown. The junction and the germline gene differ at one end; a read error may be behind it. Sequencing of TCR beta CDR3 regions was performed at survey depth on the immunoSEQ platform. The QIAamp DNA micro kit was used to extract genomic DNA from every cultured and uncultured CD8+ T cell population. Processing in the source paper ran as follows. Samples with fewer than 5,000 productive reads were excluded, resulting in the removal of about 6.5% of the roughly 80 HIV peptide-stimulated cultures. A MANAFEST web app trimmed sequences to CDR3 and removed nonproductive sequences, CDR3s under 5 amino acids, and those not starting C or ending F/W. For a clonotype to count as antigen-specific, the clonotype had to expand relative to the no-peptide control in at least 2 of 3 replicates at FDR 0.01, and only within one epitope family. In addition, a specific clonotype needed a frequency at least fivefold higher than in wells stimulated with peptides from other epitope families. This is the immuneACCESS table as TCRdb keeps it, with only in-frame sequences that have V and J called. A part of the clones is gone; compared with another copy, unresolved V genes explain less than half, and the rest is unexplained. Clone size and V and J calls were adopted from that table, with D and trimming inferred from the DNA. Recorded for this sample are over 5,000 clones; 64% of them occurred a single time. The ten largest clones add up to around 40% of the sample.

These data are taken from a study of CD8 T cell repertoires and HIV-1 epitope variants (dated by TCRdb to 2020 to 2021). The study in broad terms: Twenty-five peptides representing autologous and known Gag and Nef epitope variants were each used to stimulate T cells in separate culture wells. A CMV, EBV and flu peptide pool, the Ebola AY9 epitope as negative control, and a no-peptide well were included as control conditions. Three Gag epitope families and Nef HW9 and YT9 were included among the tested epitopes. T cells were enriched using the EasySep Human T Cell Enrichment Kit and then co-cultured with an equal number of autologous T cell-negative cells acting as antigen-presenting cells. The cultures were grown for more than 9 days in IMDM with gentamicin, and half of the media was changed on days 3 and 7 with IL-2, IL-7 and IL-15 added. An aliquot of 1M T cells was saved as an uncultured baseline condition, separate from the approximately 75 T cell cultures. A total of over 65 T cell cultures were run, with each culture condition done in triplicate except for one peptide, which was done in duplicate. Summary of the overall study and its limitations: Only TCR beta chains were identified by the assay, and proliferation to antigen, not T cell function or cytokine profile, was indicated. The study identified eight to ten antigen-specific TCR beta clonotypes, roughly 6 of which appeared to be cross-reactive for autologous or known escape epitope variants. About five clonotypes recognized the Nef KF9 family and one clonotype recognized the HW9 family, while no responses to the TAALDMSHF plasma variant were seen.

The EasySep Human CD8+ T Cell Enrichment Kit was used on day 10 to isolate CD8+ T cells from every culture. This receptor was obtained from a male donor with HIV. Sequenced sample: cultured CD8+ T cells derived from PBMCs.

The nucleotides read TGTGCCAGCAGTGGGGGGCAGGGGATACATCAGCCCCAGCATTTT. This sequence encodes CASSGGQGIHQPQHF. The rearrangement joined TRBV10-3 to TRBJ1-5; matching of 6 bases hints at TRBD1 as the D gene. CDR1 ENHRY and CDR2 SYGVKD are derived from the germline V gene. The CDR3 holds 15 amino acids from the cysteine to the phenylalanine. Only CDR3 DNA remains: 45 bases, in frame from the first base.